The rows below give T cell receptor beta chains drawn from one sample of a study of cytomegalovirus exposure and HLA in healthy donors. Data came from immunoSEQ multiplex PCR; TCRdb stores just in-frame clones and leaves some out. The data show 150,000 to 200,000 clones, nearly 80% seen once. Sequencing input: PBMCs. The receptor source for this set is a female donor in good health and CMV-seronegative. Each CDR3 is given with its conserved first and last residue. The D gene is left open where the match is weak. Rows give clone size only sometimes, using once, few, many, or a class for an expanded clone.

D: -; size: -; V: TRBV2; length: 13; J: TRBJ2-1; DNA: TGTGCCAGCAGTGGACAGACCTACAATGAGCAGTTCTTC; CDR3: CASSGQTYNEQFF
D: -; size: -; V: TRBV6-6; length: 13; J: TRBJ2-7; DNA: TGTGCCAGCAGTACAGAGAACTCCTACGAGCAGTACTTC; CDR3: CASSTENSYEQYF
D: TRBD1; size: -; V: TRBV9; length: 16; J: TRBJ2-2; DNA: TGTGCCAGCAGGCCCGGGACAGGGGGCGACACCGGGGAGCTGTTTTTT; CDR3: CASRPGTGGDTGELFF
D: TRBD1; size: -; V: TRBV5-1; length: 13; J: TRBJ2-7; DNA: TGCGCCAGCAGACAGGGGGCAAGTGACGAGCAGTACTTC; CDR3: CASRQGASDEQYF
D: -; size: -; V: TRBV5-1; length: 14; J: TRBJ1-1; DNA: TGCGCCAGCAGCCCTGAGAGGGGAGGCACTGAAGCTTTCTTT; CDR3: CASSPERGGTEAFF
D: -; size: few; V: TRBV7-6; length: 14; J: TRBJ1-1; DNA: TGTGCCAGCAGTACCGGGGGATCGAACACTGAAGCTTTCTTT; CDR3: CASSTGGSNTEAFF
D: TRBD2; size: -; V: TRBV27; length: 14; J: TRBJ2-7; DNA: TGTGCCAGCAGTTTGCGGGAGGCCGGGGACGAGCAGTACTTC; CDR3: CASSLREAGDEQYF
D: TRBD1; size: -; V: TRBV28; length: 15; J: TRBJ1-4; DNA: TGTGCCAGCAGCGGACGACAGGGGGTTAGGGAAAAACTGTTTTTT; CDR3: CASSGRQGVREKLFF
D: TRBD1; size: -; V: TRBV19; length: 16; J: TRBJ1-1; DNA: TGTGCCAGTAGTATCCGACAGGGAGGTGTCGTCACTGAAGCTTTCTTT; CDR3: CASSIRQGGVVTEAFF
D: -; size: -; V: TRBV19; length: 16; J: TRBJ2-2; DNA: TGTGCCAGTAGTACGACAATGGCAGTGAACACCGGGGAGCTGTTTTTT; CDR3: CASSTTMAVNTGELFF
D: TRBD1; size: -; V: TRBV5-1; length: 15; J: TRBJ1-4; DNA: TGCGCCAGCAGCTCGTCAGGGGGCTGGATCGAAAAACTGTTTTTT; CDR3: CASSSSGGWIEKLFF
D: TRBD2; size: -; V: TRBV6-1; length: 15; J: TRBJ2-1; DNA: TGTGCCAGCAGGCAGACTAGCGGGGGGGCCTATGAGCAGTTCTTC; CDR3: CASRQTSGGAYEQFF
D: -; size: -; V: TRBV2; length: 12; J: TRBJ2-5; DNA: TGTGCCACCGCCCAGTCGGTAGCGGCCCAGTACTTC; CDR3: CATAQSVAAQYF
D: TRBD2; size: -; V: TRBV13; length: 15; J: TRBJ2-3; DNA: TGTGCCAGCAGCTTAGGGAGCGGGAGTACAAATACGCAGTATTTT; CDR3: CASSLGSGSTNTQYF
D: TRBD2; size: -; V: TRBV25-1; length: 15; J: TRBJ2-7; DNA: TGTGCCAGCAGTGATCCCGGGACTAGCCCCTACGAGCAGTACTTC; CDR3: CASSDPGTSPYEQYF
D: -; size: -; V: TRBV9; length: 15; J: TRBJ2-1; DNA: TGTGCCAGCAGCGTGCCGGCGGGGGCGAACAATGAGCAGTTCTTC; CDR3: CASSVPAGANNEQFF
D: -; size: -; V: TRBV7-5; length: 14; J: TRBJ1-4; DNA: TGTGCCAGAACCATTACAGTAACTAATGAAAAACTGTTTTTT; CDR3: CARTITVTNEKLFF
D: -; size: -; V: TRBV7-9; length: 15; J: TRBJ2-5; DNA: TGTGCCAGCAGCCCCCTCCCCGGAACTAGAGAGACCCAGTACTTC; CDR3: CASSPLPGTRETQYF
D: -; size: -; V: TRBV6-1; length: 11; J: TRBJ2-7; DNA: TGTGCCAGCAGTGGGCTCTACGAGCAGTACTTC; CDR3: CASSGLYEQYF
D: -; size: -; V: TRBV7-2; length: 15; J: TRBJ2-7; DNA: TGTGCCAGCAGCTCGTCCGGGACTGGGCTTTTGGAGCAGTACTTC; CDR3: CASSSSGTGLLEQYF
D: -; size: -; V: TRBV7-9; length: 14; J: TRBJ2-7; DNA: TGTGCCAGCAGCCCCAAAGGGGGGGTGGGCGAGCAGTACTTC; CDR3: CASSPKGGVGEQYF
D: -; size: -; V: TRBV4-3; length: 18; J: TRBJ2-3; DNA: TGCGCCAGCAGCCAAGAGGTCCTTGGCGGGATCCGGACAGATACGCAGTATTTT; CDR3: CASSQEVLGGIRTDTQYF
D: -; size: -; V: TRBV29-1; length: 12; J: TRBJ1-1; DNA: TGCAGCGTCCGACAGTTGAACACTGAAGCTTTCTTT; CDR3: CSVRQLNTEAFF
D: TRBD2; size: -; V: TRBV5-6; length: 14; J: TRBJ2-3; DNA: TGTGCCAGCAGCTTGAGGGAGGGTTCTTATACGCAGTATTTT; CDR3: CASSLREGSYTQYF
D: TRBD2; size: -; V: TRBV7-3; length: 15; J: TRBJ2-1; DNA: TGTGCCAGCAGCTTATCCAGCGGGAGGGCTGATGAGCAGTTCTTC; CDR3: CASSLSSGRADEQFF
D: -; size: -; V: TRBV5-1; length: 14; J: TRBJ1-1; DNA: TGCGCCAGCAGCTTGGAGGGGCGGAACACTGAAGCTTTCTTT; CDR3: CASSLEGRNTEAFF
D: TRBD1; size: -; V: TRBV2; length: 13; J: TRBJ1-2; DNA: TGTGCCAGCGTACAGGGGGCTACCTATGGCTACACCTTC; CDR3: CASVQGATYGYTF
D: -; size: -; V: TRBV28; length: 14; J: TRBJ2-1; DNA: TGTGCCAGCAGTGATCAGGGATGGAACAATGAGCAGTTCTTC; CDR3: CASSDQGWNNEQFF
D: -; size: -; V: TRBV5-4; length: 14; J: TRBJ2-2; DNA: TGTGCCAGCAGCTTGTCCCTTAACACCGGGGAGCTGTTTTTT; CDR3: CASSLSLNTGELFF
D: -; size: -; V: TRBV30; length: 12; J: TRBJ2-1; DNA: TGTGCCTGGAGTGTGGCCCTCAATGAGCAGTTCTTC; CDR3: CAWSVALNEQFF
D: -; size: -; V: TRBV7-3; length: 13; J: TRBJ1-1; DNA: TGTGCCAGCAGCTCAGGGTTGAACACTGAAGCTTTCTTT; CDR3: CASSSGLNTEAFF
D: -; size: once; V: TRBV30; length: 13; J: TRBJ1-1; DNA: TGTGCCTACCGGGGGGTGAGCAGCACTGAAGCTTTCTTT; CDR3: CAYRGVSSTEAFF
D: -; size: -; V: TRBV11-3; length: 15; J: TRBJ2-3; DNA: TGTGCCAGCACCTCGAGGGGGATTAGCACAGATACGCAGTATTTT; CDR3: CASTSRGISTDTQYF
D: -; size: -; V: TRBV15; length: 14; J: TRBJ1-2; DNA: TGTGCCACCAGCAGAGTAGTTCGAGAAAATGGCTACACCTTC; CDR3: CATSRVVRENGYTF
D: -; size: -; V: TRBV28; length: 14; J: TRBJ2-7; DNA: TGTGCCAGCAGTGTACTAACTAATACCTACGAGCAGTACTTC; CDR3: CASSVLTNTYEQYF
D: TRBD1; size: few; V: TRBV5-1; length: 14; J: TRBJ1-2; DNA: TGCGCCAGCAGCTCGGACAGGGGTAACTATGGCTACACCTTC; CDR3: CASSSDRGNYGYTF